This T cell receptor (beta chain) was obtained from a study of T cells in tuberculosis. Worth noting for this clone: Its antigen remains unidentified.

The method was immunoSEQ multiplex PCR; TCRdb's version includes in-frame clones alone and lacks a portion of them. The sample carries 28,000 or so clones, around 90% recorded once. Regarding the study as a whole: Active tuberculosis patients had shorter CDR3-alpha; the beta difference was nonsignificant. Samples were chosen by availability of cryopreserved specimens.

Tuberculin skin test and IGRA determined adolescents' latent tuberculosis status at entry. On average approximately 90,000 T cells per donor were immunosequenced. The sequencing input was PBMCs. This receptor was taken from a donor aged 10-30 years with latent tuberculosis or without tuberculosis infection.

This CDR3 is CASSNRGGFRELFF. CDR3 nucleotides: TGTGCCAGTAGCAATCGGGGAGGGTTTCGGGAACTGTTTTTT. V and J are TRBV19 and TRBJ1-4; no clear D gene. Trimming removed 6 bases at V and 12 bases at J, with 20 bases between. The V gene's germline CDR1 is LNHDA and CDR2 SQIVND (reference sequence). The CDR3 is 14 amino acids.